The 22 T cell receptor beta chains given below trace back to one sample, sequenced in a study of blood T cell repertoires in COVID-19. Some clones are missing from TCRdb's copy, which holds only in-frame ones; the method was immunoSEQ multiplex PCR. The sample has approximately 200,000 clones, 86% seen once; the top ten hold 2.5% to 3.5%. The sample consisted of peripheral blood. The receptor set was obtained from a woman in her twenties or thirties with active or convalescent COVID-19.

The CDR3 here is CASSLIGAGLKETQYF. The CDR3 DNA reads TGTGCCAGCAGTTTGATTGGAGCCGGCCTAAAAGAGACCCAGTACTTC. V usage is TRBV28 and J usage is TRBJ2-5; D gene ambiguous. Germline V lookup: CDR1 MDHEN, CDR2 SYDVKM. V was trimmed by 3 bases and J by 3 bases, leaving 17 bases between them. This CDR3 region has 16 residues.

CDR3 sequence: CASSPRTGFTYEQYF. CDR3 coding DNA: TGTGCCAGCAGTCCCAGGACAGGGTTCACCTACGAGCAGTACTTC. The V gene is TRBV28, the J gene TRBJ2-7, with 8 bases fitting TRBD1. CDR1 is MDHEN, CDR2 SYDVKM, per germline. This CDR3 spans 15 amino acids. With V trimmed by 5 bases and J by 2 bases, 8 bases remained unmatched.

The chain links TRBV29-1 to TRBJ1-3; D not resolved. The CDR3 totals 14 residues. Germline CDR1 is SQVTM and CDR2 is ANQGSEA. V lost 0 bases to trimming and J lost 1 base, with 7 bases between them. CDR3 nucleotide sequence: TGCAGCGTTGAAGATCCAATTTCTGGAAACACCATATATTTT. Translated, it gives CSVEDPISGNTIYF.

The chain employs TRBV5-4 and TRBJ2-3; a weak D match, TRBD1 (5 bases). V was clipped by 1 base and J by 6 bases, with 9 bases between them. CDR1 and CDR2 from the germline V gene are SGHNT and YYREEE (reference sequence). This CDR3 is built from 13 residues. CDR3 region: CASSLTGSDTQYF. Written as DNA, the CDR3 is TGTGCCAGCAGCTTGACAGGAAGCGATACGCAGTATTTT.

The chain couples TRBV13 to TRBJ1-1; D is possibly TRBD1 (5 bases). The CDR3 consists of 14 residues. The V gene lost 0 bases and the J gene lost 5 bases, with 10 bases spanning the gap. From germline, CDR1 is PRHDT and CDR2 FYEKMQ (reference sequence). CDR3 amino acids: CASSLGLGGTEAFF. The CDR3 nucleotides read TGTGCCAGCAGCTTAGGCCTGGGGGGGACTGAAGCTTTCTTT.

In DNA form, the CDR3 reads TGTGCCAGCAGCCCCACGGTCGGGAGGATGAACACTGAAGCTTTCTTT. It codes for CASSPTVGRMNTEAFF. The chain links TRBV7-9 to TRBJ1-1; D remains ambiguous. Germline assignment: CDR1 SEHNR and CDR2 FQNEAQ (reference sequence). The germline V and J ends were trimmed by 5 bases and 0 bases, with 16 bases remaining between them. The CDR3 has 16 residues.

The rearrangement uses TRBV27 and TRBJ2-3; 9 nucleotides match TRBD1. Germline-derived CDR1 and CDR2 are MNHEY and SMNVEV (reference sequence). With V trimmed by 3 bases and J by 4 bases, 2 bases remained unmatched. There are 14 residues in the CDR3. CDR3 in amino acids: CASSLDRGSDTQYF. The CDR3 coding sequence is TGTGCCAGCAGTTTGGACAGGGGTTCAGATACGCAGTATTTT.

Turning to this clone: The sample has other DNA sequences that encode this CDR3 too. The chain joins TRBV2 to TRBJ2-7; tentative D call: TRBD2 (6 bases). From germline, CDR1 is SNHLY and CDR2 FYNNEI. V gave up 4 bases and J gave up 2 bases, with 12 bases separating them. The CDR3 is 14 amino acids. The CDR3 sequence: CASSVGTGPYEQYF. Here the CDR3 DNA reads TGTGCCAGCAGTGTGGGGACTGGACCCTACGAGCAGTACTTC.

The chain carries TRBV2 and TRBJ2-2, with a weak D call TRBD2 (7 bases). This CDR3 is 15 amino acids long. Germline V gene lookup returns CDR1 SNHLY and CDR2 FYNNEI. V dropped 6 bases and J dropped 0 bases, with 11 bases sitting between them. The DNA of the CDR3 is TGTGCCAGCAGGGGAGGGGGAACGAACACCGGGGAGCTGTTTTTT. This gives the protein CASRGGGTNTGELFF.

This rearrangement joins TRBV18 to TRBJ2-1; D may be TRBD1 (6 bases). Germline CDR1 reads KGHSH; CDR2 reads LQKENI. CDR3 size: 15 residues. Deletions cut 3 bases from V and 10 bases from J, with 19 bases between. CDR3 sequence reads: CASSPVLTGREEQFF. The CDR3 coding sequence is TGTGCCAGCTCACCCGTCTTGACAGGTCGCGAGGAGCAGTTCTTC. Full variable domain (remainder filled in from reference TRBV18 and TRBJ2-1): NAGVMQNPRHLVRRRGQEARLRCSPMKGHSHVYWYRQLPEEGLKFMVYLQKENIIDESGMPKERFSAEFPKEGPSILRIQQVVRGDSAAYFCASSPVLTGREEQFFGPGTRLTVL.

The CDR3 nucleotides read TGTGCCAGCAGTTTAGCGCAGAACACCGGGGAGCTGTTTTTT. Its translation: CASSLAQNTGELFF. The chain has TRBV28 and TRBJ2-2; D gene ambiguous. The CDR3 covers 14 residues. V dropped 2 bases and J dropped 1 base, with 5 bases sitting between them. Germline assignment: CDR1 MDHEN and CDR2 SYDVKM.

In its sample, this clone was seen once. V and J are TRBV5-1 and TRBJ2-5; unclear D gene. The CDR3 has 15 residues. Germline CDR1 reads SGHRS; CDR2 reads YFSETQ. The germline V and J ends were trimmed by 4 bases and 3 bases, with 16 bases remaining between them. The CDR3 protein is CASSDQPGSEETQYF. The CDR3 DNA follows: TGCGCCAGCAGCGACCAGCCAGGTTCGGAAGAGACCCAGTACTTC.

J is TRBJ2-5 and V is TRBV28, with 8 bases identical to TRBD1. The trim removed 2 bases at V and 5 bases at J, leaving 7 bases unmatched. This CDR3 is 15 amino acids long. The germline gives CDR1 MDHEN, CDR2 SYDVKM. CDR3 residues: CASSLRAGGWETQYF. The CDR3 bases are TGTGCCAGCAGTTTAAGGGCAGGGGGCTGGGAGACCCAGTACTTC.

V gene TRBV19 combines with J gene TRBJ1-5; D gene ambiguous. From germline, CDR1 is LNHDA and CDR2 SQIVND (reference sequence). The CDR3 sequence is 13 residues long. V was clipped by 1 base and J by 10 bases, with 11 bases between them. The CDR3 nucleotides are TGTGCCAGTAGTATAGTAGTTCGAGGTCCCCAGCATTTT. It yields the protein CASSIVVRGPQHF.

This sequence joins TRBV3-1 (or the pseudogene TRBV3-2) and TRBJ2-1; D may be TRBD1 (8 bases). The CDR3 totals 14 residues. V was cut by 4 bases and J by 8 bases, with 15 bases left in between. CDR1 is LGHDT and CDR2 is YNNKEL in the germline V gene (reference sequence). CDR3 sequence reads: CASSPRTGRDEQFF. The DNA of the CDR3 is TGTGCCAGCAGCCCACGGACAGGGAGGGATGAGCAGTTCTTC.

The J gene is TRBJ2-7, the V gene TRBV6-5, with 12 bases fitting TRBD2. Trimming removed 6 bases from V and 3 bases from J; junction bases left unmatched: 3. This CDR3 comprises 14 residues. Looked up from germline, CDR1 is MNHEY and CDR2 is SVGAGI. The CDR3 spells CASRMTSGGYEQYF. In nucleotides, the CDR3 is TGTGCCAGCAGGATGACTAGCGGGGGCTACGAGCAGTACTTC.

The rearrangement uses TRBV10-3 and TRBJ2-1; 9 nucleotides match TRBD2. From germline, CDR1 is ENHRY and CDR2 SYGVKD. Unmatched junction bases numbered 11, after V lost 3 bases and J lost 5 bases. The CDR3 is 17 amino acids. The CDR3, as DNA: TGTGCCATCAGTGAAAGAGGAGGTAGCGGGAGTGACAATGAGCAGTTCTTC. Amino acid sequence: CAISERGGSGSDNEQFF.

This sequence joins TRBV5-1 and TRBJ1-1, with TRBD1 matching 11 bases. This CDR3 comprises 15 residues. CDR1 and CDR2 from the germline V gene are SGHRS and YFSETQ. Unmatched junction bases numbered 7, after V lost 5 bases and J lost 4 bases. CDR3 bases: TGCGCCAGCAGATATACCGGGACAGGGGGCACTGAAGCTTTCTTT. This gives the protein CASRYTGTGGTEAFF.

This clone was detected once. This chain connects TRBV5-1 to TRBJ1-4; the D is unclear. The CDR3 consists of 13 residues. V lost 1 base, J lost 5 bases, and 6 bases lay in between. The germline gives CDR1 SGHRS, CDR2 YFSETQ. The chain's CDR3 is CASSLFRNEKLFF. The CDR3 DNA sequence: TGCGCCAGCAGCTTGTTCAGGAATGAAAAACTGTTTTTT. Full variable domain (outside the CDR3, taken from reference TRBV5-1 and TRBJ1-4): KAGVTQTPRYLIKTRGQQVTLSCSPISGHRSVSWYQQTPGQGLQFLFEYFSETQRNKGNFPGRFSGRQFSNSRSEMNVSTLELGDSALYLCASSLFRNEKLFFGSGTQLSVL.

The rearrangement joins TRBV6-2 or TRBV6-3 to TRBJ1-5; D is uncertain. V was shortened by 2 bases and J by 8 bases, with 16 bases between the two germline ends. The germline CDR1 and CDR2 sequences are MNHEY and SVGEGT. The CDR3 loop spans 15 amino acids. CDR3 region: CASSYLGTPREPQHF. The CDR3 DNA reads TGTGCCAGCAGTTACCTCGGAACGCCGAGGGAGCCCCAGCATTTT.

The V gene is TRBV5-1, the J gene TRBJ2-3; 13 nucleotides align to TRBD2. In germline, CDR1 is SGHRS, CDR2 YFSETQ. This CDR3 has 18 residues. Losses at the gene ends were 4 bases for V and 0 bases for J; bases not matched to a gene: 8. This CDR3 is CASSAGLAGDLSTDTQYF. The DNA of the CDR3 is TGCGCCAGCAGCGCAGGACTAGCGGGGGATCTTAGCACAGATACGCAGTATTTT. Full variable domain (outside the CDR3, taken from reference TRBV5-1 and TRBJ2-3): KAGVTQTPRYLIKTRGQQVTLSCSPISGHRSVSWYQQTPGQGLQFLFEYFSETQRNKGNFPGRFSGRQFSNSRSEMNVSTLELGDSALYLCASSAGLAGDLSTDTQYFGPGTRLTVL.

In nucleotides, the CDR3 is TGTGCCAGCAGCGTAGGGGGGGGCTCGTATCAGCCCCAGCATTTT. Protein sequence: CASSVGGGSYQPQHF. This chain connects TRBV9 to TRBJ1-5; D is perhaps TRBD1 (6 bases). V was trimmed by 0 bases and J by 5 bases, leaving 12 bases between them. Germline CDR1 and CDR2: SGDLS and YYNGEE. The CDR3 totals 15 residues. The whole variable domain, remainder taken from reference TRBV9 and TRBJ1-5, is DSGVTQTPKHLITATGQRVTLRCSPRSGDLSVYWYQQSLDQGLQFLIQYYNGEERAKGNILERFSAQQFPDLHSELNLSSLELGDSALYFCASSVGGGSYQPQHFGDGTRLSIL.